This entry lists 4 T cell receptor beta chains sequenced from one sample in a study of blood T cell repertoires in COVID-19. The repertoire was sequenced with immunoSEQ multiplex PCR; TCRdb's copy has only in-frame clones and lacks some. This sample has about 100,000 clones, with roughly 84% found just once. Sequenced sample: peripheral blood. These receptors were collected from a woman in her fifties or sixties with acute or convalescent COVID-19.

The chain is built from TRBV29-1 and TRBJ1-2; TRBD1 aligns across 7 bases. J gave up 2 bases and V 2 bases, and 17 bases lay outside the gene matches. This CDR3 spans 18 amino acids. In germline, CDR1 is SQVTM, CDR2 ANQGSEA. CDR3 in amino acids: CSVEWPTARGPPNYGYTF. The CDR3 bases are TGCAGCGTTGAATGGCCGACCGCGAGGGGGCCCCCGAACTATGGCTACACCTTC.

The chain has TRBV24-1 and TRBJ2-1; 14 positions match TRBD2. Germline CDR1 is KGHDR and CDR2 is SFDVKD. CDR3 length: 18 amino acids. V lost 1 base to trimming and J lost 4 bases; unmatched junction nucleotides: 5. CDR3 DNA sequence: TGTGCCACCAGTGATTTTCCGGGACTAGCGGGGGAATACAATGAGCAGTTCTTC. Protein product: CATSDFPGLAGEYNEQFF.

CDR3 DNA: TGTGCCAGCAGTGGGGGGGGAAGTAGCTACGAGCAGTACTTC. This translates into CASSGGGSSYEQYF. The chain carries TRBV27 and TRBJ2-7; 7 nucleotides align to TRBD2. J lost 3 bases, V lost 5 bases, and 7 bases had no gene match. This CDR3 is 14 amino acids long. Per the germline V gene, CDR1 is MNHEY and CDR2 is SMNVEV (reference sequence).

The gene calls are TRBV4-1 and TRBJ1-1; 7 bases fit TRBD1. Per the germline V gene, CDR1 is MGHRA and CDR2 is YSYEKL. V dropped 6 bases and J dropped 0; count of bases not matched to a gene: 7. The length of the CDR3 is 15 residues. The CDR3 reads CASRMTGPMNTEAFF. The DNA of the CDR3 is TGCGCCAGCAGGATGACAGGGCCGATGAACACTGAAGCTTTCTTT.